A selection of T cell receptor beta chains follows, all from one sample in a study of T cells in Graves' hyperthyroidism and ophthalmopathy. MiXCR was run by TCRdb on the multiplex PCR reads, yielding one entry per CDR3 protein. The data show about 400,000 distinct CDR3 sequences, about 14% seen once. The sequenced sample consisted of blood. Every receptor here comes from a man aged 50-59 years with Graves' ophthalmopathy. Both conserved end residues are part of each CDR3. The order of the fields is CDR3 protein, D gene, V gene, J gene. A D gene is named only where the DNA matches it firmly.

CDR3aa: CASSIKLAATNEQFF
d_gene: TRBD2
v_gene: TRBV19
j_gene: TRBJ2-1

CDR3aa: CASSQDQSGGLRRETQYF
d_gene: -
v_gene: TRBV14
j_gene: TRBJ2-5

CDR3aa: CSVWGRNTEAFF
d_gene: -
v_gene: TRBV20-1
j_gene: TRBJ1-1

CDR3aa: CASSQAPGLSNNEQFF
d_gene: TRBD2
v_gene: TRBV4-1
j_gene: TRBJ2-1

CDR3aa: CASSLDGAGGELFF
d_gene: -
v_gene: TRBV5-1
j_gene: TRBJ2-2

CDR3aa: CASSQGFLAVTDTQYF
d_gene: -
v_gene: TRBV14
j_gene: TRBJ2-3

CDR3aa: CASSPSGRLYNEQFF
d_gene: TRBD2
v_gene: TRBV2
j_gene: TRBJ2-1

CDR3aa: CSASGAGGSYNEQFF
d_gene: TRBD2
v_gene: TRBV20-1
j_gene: TRBJ2-1

CDR3aa: CASSYWGGNTGELFF
d_gene: TRBD2
v_gene: TRBV6-5
j_gene: TRBJ2-2

CDR3aa: CASSRPGDGGANVLTF
d_gene: -
v_gene: TRBV7-3
j_gene: TRBJ2-6

CDR3aa: CSAVAGQGANQPQHF
d_gene: TRBD1
v_gene: TRBV20-1
j_gene: TRBJ1-5

CDR3aa: CGATTRVGGTDTQYF
d_gene: -
v_gene: TRBV20-1
j_gene: TRBJ2-3

CDR3aa: CSARVGAVGELFF
d_gene: -
v_gene: TRBV20-1
j_gene: TRBJ2-2

CDR3aa: CASSPTSIETQYF
d_gene: -
v_gene: TRBV3-1
j_gene: TRBJ2-5

CDR3aa: CASGRETGELFF
d_gene: -
v_gene: TRBV9
j_gene: TRBJ2-2

CDR3aa: CASGGTGNVEKLFF
d_gene: TRBD1
v_gene: TRBV12-5
j_gene: TRBJ1-4

CDR3aa: CASSLSLRETQYF
d_gene: -
v_gene: TRBV3-1
j_gene: TRBJ2-5

CDR3aa: CASSEALRGGRSYEQYF
d_gene: -
v_gene: TRBV2
j_gene: TRBJ2-7

CDR3aa: CATRPGTGSNQPQHF
d_gene: TRBD1
v_gene: TRBV24-1
j_gene: TRBJ1-5

CDR3aa: CAISVGTGGTLGEQFF
d_gene: TRBD1
v_gene: TRBV10-3
j_gene: TRBJ2-1

CDR3aa: CASKGGNTEAFF
d_gene: -
v_gene: TRBV2
j_gene: TRBJ1-1

CDR3aa: CASSYQGRDGYTF
d_gene: -
v_gene: TRBV6-5
j_gene: TRBJ1-2

CDR3aa: CACYRVGRYNEQFF
d_gene: -
v_gene: TRBV30
j_gene: TRBJ2-1

CDR3aa: CASSADRDILQFF
d_gene: -
v_gene: TRBV7-8
j_gene: TRBJ2-1

CDR3aa: CASSLLLSSGSGEQFF
d_gene: TRBD2
v_gene: TRBV7-6
j_gene: TRBJ2-1

CDR3aa: CASSLIGQGSTIYF
d_gene: TRBD1
v_gene: TRBV3-1
j_gene: TRBJ1-3